Below, 26 T cell receptor beta chains from the same sample are listed, as sequenced in a study of T-cell memory formation after mild COVID-19. TCRdb processed the 5' RACE reads anew with MiXCR; each CDR3 protein has one entry. The sample holds roughly 300,000 distinct CDR3 sequences, around 8% seen once. Sequencing was done on a sample of PBMCs or a T cell subset sorted from them (not recorded which). Receptor source: a man younger than 30 who had mild COVID-19 (a few samples of this study predate the infection). Cell type and time point are not known.

This clonotype has just a few counts. In nucleotides, the CDR3 is TGTGCCAGCAGTTTCGGGAAGAACTATGGCTACACCTTC. Translating gives CASSFGKNYGYTF. This sequence joins TRBV27 and TRBJ1-2; D not certain. Between the trimmed V and J ends, which lost 3 bases and 2 bases, there was a span of 7 bases. This CDR3 comprises 13 residues. CDR1 is MNHEY, CDR2 SMNVEV, per germline (reference sequence).

The CDR3 reads CASSFERANTQYF. DNA of the CDR3: TGTGCCAGCAGTTTCGAAAGGGCAAATACGCAGTATTTT. The chain couples TRBV12-3 or TRBV12-4 to TRBJ2-3; D unresolved. V was shortened by 3 bases and J by 7 bases, with 11 bases between the two germline ends. CDR3 length equals 13 residues.

The chain combines TRBV4-3 with TRBJ1-3; 7 nucleotides align to TRBD1. Trimming took 2 bases from V and 0 from J; bases not matched to a gene: 7. Germline CDR1 LGHNA, CDR2 YSLEER. The CDR3 consists of 17 residues. Here the CDR3 DNA reads TGCGCCAGCAGCCAACAGACAGGGCGAGACTCTGGAAACACCATATATTTT. Amino acid sequence: CASSQQTGRDSGNTIYF.

The V gene is TRBV27, the J gene TRBJ2-2; 9 nucleotides line up with TRBD2. The CDR3 runs 16 residues. With 5 bases clipped from V and 5 bases from J, the junction kept 9 bases outside the gene matches. Germline assignment: CDR1 MNHEY and CDR2 SMNVEV (reference sequence). This CDR3 is CASSRIGTSNTGELFF. For the CDR3, the DNA is TGTGCCAGCAGTCGAATCGGGACTAGCAATACCGGGGAGCTGTTTTTT.

V gene TRBV6-5 combines with J gene TRBJ2-1; no reliable D call. The CDR3 is 11 amino acids. Germline V lookup: CDR1 MNHEY, CDR2 SVGAGI. V dropped 2 bases and J dropped 7 bases, with 3 bases sitting between them. The CDR3 sequence: CASSYGNEQFF. CDR3 nucleotides: TGTGCCAGCAGTTACGGGAATGAGCAGTTCTTC.

This clonotype has at least ten counts. The chain recombines TRBV6-2 or TRBV6-3 with TRBJ1-1; D is perhaps TRBD1 (5 bases). V lost 6 bases, J lost 4 bases, and 15 bases lay in between. The CDR3 totals 14 residues. The germline V gene encodes CDR1 MNHEY and CDR2 SVGEGT. CDR3 bases: TGTGCCAGCAGCCGGGGGGTTGGAGGCACTGAAGCTTTCTTT. This sequence encodes CASSRGVGGTEAFF.

As for this clonotype: The germline gene is not matched at one end of the junction; a read error may be the cause. The rearrangement links TRBV6-2 or TRBV6-3 to TRBJ2-1; 10 bases agree with TRBD1. The CDR3 consists of 14 residues. CDR1 is MNHEY, CDR2 SVGEGT, per germline. The CDR3 spells CASSWDRGYNEQFF. The CDR3 DNA reads TGTGCCAGTAGTTGGGACAGGGGCTACAATGAGCAGTTCTTC.

This clonotype was counted between two and nine times. The chain couples TRBV18 to TRBJ2-1; no definite D call. Germline CDR1 and CDR2: KGHSH and LQKENI. Trimming removed 6 bases at V and 6 bases at J, with 12 bases between. The CDR3 covers 13 residues. CDR3 sequence reads: CASSRTPFNEQFF. CDR3 in DNA: TGTGCCAGCTCCCGTACCCCCTTCAATGAGCAGTTCTTC. Based on the CDR3 plus reference TRBV18 and TRBJ2-1, the full variable domain is NAGVMQNPRHLVRRRGQEARLRCSPMKGHSHVYWYRQLPEEGLKFMVYLQKENIIDESGMPKERFSAEFPKEGPSILRIQQVVRGDSAAYFCASSRTPFNEQFFGPGTRLTVL.

This clonotype was observed once. CDR3 in DNA: TGTGCCAGCAGTGAAGCGCTTCCGACATCCGCCTCTAACACTGAAGCTTTCTTT. It is translated as CASSEALPTSASNTEAFF. The chain links TRBV2 to TRBJ1-1; D is unclear. Trimming pared 0 bases from V and 2 bases from J, leaving 19 bases between. The length of the CDR3 is 18 residues. Germline values: CDR1 SNHLY, CDR2 FYNNEI.

This clonotype was detected a few times. This sequence joins TRBV4-1 and TRBJ2-2, with D hard to call. This CDR3 has 14 amino acids. Trimming took off 4 bases at V and 6 bases at J, with 12 bases between the two ends. Germline assignment: CDR1 MGHRA and CDR2 YSYEKL. The chain's CDR3 is CASSLRDRPGELFF. CDR3 bases: TGCGCCAGCAGCCTCCGCGACCGACCCGGGGAGCTGTTTTTT.

V gene TRBV4-1 combines with J gene TRBJ1-4, with D possibly matching TRBD1 (5 bases). The CDR3 consists of 14 residues. The germline V gene has CDR1 MGHRA and CDR2 YSYEKL. The V gene lost 2 bases and the J gene lost 5 bases, with 9 bases spanning the gap. The CDR3 DNA sequence: TGCGCCAGCAGCCAACAGGGAGAGAATGAAAAACTGTTTTTT. Residues: CASSQQGENEKLFF.

This clonotype was seen many times. V and J are TRBV5-1 and TRBJ1-2; D is perhaps TRBD1 (5 bases). The germline V and J ends were trimmed by 1 base and 4 bases, with 14 bases remaining between them. Per germline, CDR1 SGHRS and CDR2 YFSETQ. CDR3 length equals 15 residues. CDR3 loop: CASSLLEEGSYGYTF. DNA for the CDR3: TGCGCCAGCAGCTTGCTTGAGGAGGGGAGCTATGGCTACACCTTC.

The chain carries TRBV7-2 and TRBJ1-2; D perhaps matches TRBD1 (5 bases). CDR1 and CDR2 (germline): SGHTA, FQGNSA. V shed 5 bases and J shed 6 bases, with 16 bases lying between them. The CDR3 has 14 residues. The CDR3 DNA is TGTGCCAGCAGCGCACTGACATGGGGGGATGGCTACACCTTC. It specifies CASSALTWGDGYTF.

Only a few counts were recorded for this clonotype. The chain carries TRBV2 and TRBJ2-2; no clear D gene. The CDR3 has 16 residues. In germline, CDR1 is SNHLY, CDR2 FYNNEI. V was pared by 4 bases and J by 4 bases, with 16 bases between. The CDR3 DNA follows: TGTGCCAGCAGTGCGGGCGGCGGTCCTGGCACCGGGGAGCTGTTTTTT. Its protein is CASSAGGGPGTGELFF.

The rearrangement uses TRBV10-3 and TRBJ2-1; 8 positions agree with TRBD2. Trimming removed 6 bases from V and 7 bases from J; junction bases left unmatched: 5. Germline V gives CDR1 ENHRY, CDR2 SYGVKD. The CDR3 runs to 13 residues. Here the CDR3 DNA reads TGTGCCATCAGGCCGGGGGGGTGGAATGAGCAGTTCTTC. This sequence encodes CAIRPGGWNEQFF.

This clonotype has a handful of counts. The chain joins TRBV5-6 to TRBJ1-4, with TRBD1 identical over 7 bases. The CDR3 is 14 amino acids. Unmatched junction bases numbered 3, after V lost 2 bases and J lost 5 bases. Germline V gene data show CDR1 as SGHDT and CDR2 as YYEEEE. The CDR3 is CASSFGTVNEKLFF. The CDR3 DNA is TGTGCCAGCAGCTTTGGGACAGTCAATGAAAAACTGTTTTTT.

This clonotype was counted between two and nine times. The chain employs TRBV7-2 and TRBJ2-5; either TRBD1 or TRBD2 may supply D (5 bases each). This CDR3 has 15 amino acids. Trimming shortened V by 5 bases and J by 5 bases, and 18 bases separated the two germline ends. The germline CDR1 and CDR2 sequences are SGHTA and FQGNSA. Here the CDR3 DNA reads TGTGCCAGCAGCCACTCCCGGGACGTCCAGGAGACCCAGTACTTC. Translation gives CASSHSRDVQETQYF. The whole variable domain, remainder taken from reference TRBV7-2 and TRBJ2-5, is GAGVSQSPSNKVTEKGKDVELRCDPISGHTALYWYRQSLGQGLEFLIYFQGNSAPDKSGLPSDRFSAERTGGSVSTLTIQRTQQEDSAVYLCASSHSRDVQETQYFGPGTRLLVL.

V is TRBV12-3 or TRBV12-4 and J is TRBJ1-4; D gene uncertain. V was pared by 0 bases and J by 8 bases, with 13 bases between. The CDR3 is 15 amino acids. The CDR3 spells CASSLASGSGEKLFF. In DNA form, the CDR3 reads TGTGCCAGCAGTTTAGCTTCTGGGTCAGGCGAAAAACTGTTTTTT.

Only a few counts were recorded for this clonotype. V usage is TRBV20-1 and J usage is TRBJ2-2; D not certain. The V end was cut by 6 bases, the J end by 6 bases, with 17 bases between. This CDR3 is 14 amino acids long. The germline V gene encodes CDR1 DFQATT and CDR2 SNEGSKA (reference sequence). The CDR3 protein is CSALTLTWSGELFF. CDR3 bases: TGCAGTGCCCTGACGCTAACTTGGTCCGGGGAGCTGTTTTTT.

V is TRBV7-9 and J is TRBJ1-2, with 9 bases fitting TRBD1. J gave up 6 bases and V 1 base, and 3 bases lay outside the gene matches. CDR1 is SEHNR and CDR2 is FQNEAQ in the germline V gene (reference sequence). This CDR3 is 14 amino acids long. The CDR3 spells CASSLDRGLDGYTF. CDR3 bases: TGTGCCAGCAGCTTAGACAGGGGGCTCGATGGCTACACCTTC.

The chain links TRBV11-2 to TRBJ2-7, with D possibly being TRBD1 or TRBD2 (6 bases each). Trimming pared 1 base from V and 11 bases from J, leaving 15 bases between. CDR1 is SGHAT, CDR2 FQNNGV, per germline. This CDR3 region has 13 residues. The CDR3 DNA reads TGTGCCAGCAGCTTAGTGGGGGGCGGGGAGAAGTACTTC. As protein: CASSLVGGGEKYF.

About this clonotype itself: This could be a read error, since a much larger clone is one nucleotide away. V usage is TRBV5-1 and J usage is TRBJ1-1; D call uncertain. The CDR3 runs to 13 residues. In germline, CDR1 is SGHRS, CDR2 YFSETQ. This chain's CDR3 is CASRFDGNTEPFF. For the CDR3, the DNA is TGCGCCAGCAGATTCGATGGGAACACTGAACCTTTCTTT.

The chain links TRBV7-2 to TRBJ2-7; no definite D call. Trimming left V 2 bases short and J 3 bases short, with 8 bases between. The CDR3 contains 13 residues. The germline gives CDR1 SGHTA, CDR2 FQGNSA. The CDR3 region is CASSLTPLYEQYF. CDR3 in DNA: TGTGCCAGCAGCTTAACACCCCTCTACGAGCAGTACTTC.

The rearrangement joins TRBV7-2 to TRBJ1-5, with D hard to call. The CDR3 has 13 amino acids. Trimming shortened V by 5 bases and J by 5 bases, and 10 bases separated the two germline ends. CDR1 SGHTA and CDR2 FQGNSA come from the germline V gene. The DNA of the CDR3 is TGTGCCAGCAGCACCCAGAGGGATCAGCCCCAGCATTTT. Encoded protein: CASSTQRDQPQHF.

This clonotype was observed at least ten times. V is TRBV4-1 and J is TRBJ2-2; D unresolved. The germline CDR1 and CDR2 sequences are MGHRA and YSYEKL. The CDR3 consists of 13 residues. V was clipped by 2 bases and J by 5 bases, with 6 bases between them. This CDR3 reads CASSQLATGELFF. CDR3 DNA: TGCGCCAGCAGCCAACTGGCGACCGGGGAGCTGTTTTTT.

This clonotype was counted only a few times. V and J are TRBV28 and TRBJ2-3; D possibly corresponds to TRBD1 (5 bases). CDR1 and CDR2 from the germline V gene are MDHEN and SYDVKM. Trimming shortened V by 5 bases and J by 2 bases, and 17 bases separated the two germline ends. The CDR3 totals 16 residues. The CDR3 region is CASSPVRATDTDTQYF. The CDR3 coding sequence is TGTGCCAGCAGTCCCGTACGGGCGACAGACACAGATACGCAGTATTTT.